This TCR beta chain was profiled in a study of blood T cell repertoires in COVID-19. Study-level information: The United States, Italy and Spain were the sources of the acute and convalescent COVID-19 samples. The cDNA or gDNA used as material had been derived from T cells, B-cell-depleted T cells, or PBMCs.

Germline CDR1 SGHNT, CDR2 YENEEA. CDR3 length equals 15 residues. V dropped 5 bases and J dropped 1; count of bases not matched to a gene: 4. Methods used by the authors: Estimation of nucleated cell counts relied on the amplification of reference gene primers. The repertoire was sequenced with immunoSEQ multiplex PCR; TCRdb's copy has only in-frame clones and lacks some. The V and J calls and clone size were taken over from that table, and D and trimming were inferred from the DNA. The top ten hold about a tenth of the sample, which has over 120,000 clones, roughly 88% seen once. The TCR sequence derives from a man aged 60 to 69 with active or convalescent COVID-19. The source material was peripheral blood. The chain recombines TRBV11-3 with TRBJ2-3; 9 bases match TRBD2. Written as DNA, the CDR3 is TGTGCCAGCAGCACCCGGACTAGCGGCACAGATACGCAGTATTTT. This encodes CASSTRTSGTDTQYF.